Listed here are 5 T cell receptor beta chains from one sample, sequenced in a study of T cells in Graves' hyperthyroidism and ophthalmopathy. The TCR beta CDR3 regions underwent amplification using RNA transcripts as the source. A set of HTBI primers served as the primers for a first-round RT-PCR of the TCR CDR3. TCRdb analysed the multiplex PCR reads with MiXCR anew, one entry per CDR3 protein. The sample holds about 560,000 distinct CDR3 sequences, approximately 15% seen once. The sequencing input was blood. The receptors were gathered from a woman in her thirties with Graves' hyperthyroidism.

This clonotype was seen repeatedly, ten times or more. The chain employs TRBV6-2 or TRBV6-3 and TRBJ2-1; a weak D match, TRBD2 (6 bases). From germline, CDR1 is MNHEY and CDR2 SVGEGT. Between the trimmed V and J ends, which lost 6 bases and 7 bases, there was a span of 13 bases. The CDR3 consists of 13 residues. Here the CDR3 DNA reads TGTGCCAGCAGAAACGGGAGAGGGAATGAGCAGTTCTTC. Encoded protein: CASRNGRGNEQFF.

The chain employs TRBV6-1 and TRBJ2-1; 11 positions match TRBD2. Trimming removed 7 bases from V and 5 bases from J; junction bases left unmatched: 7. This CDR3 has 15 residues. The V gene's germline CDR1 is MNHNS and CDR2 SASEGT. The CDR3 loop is CASNRLAGGNNEQFF. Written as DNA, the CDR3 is TGTGCCAGCAATAGGCTAGCGGGAGGAAACAATGAGCAGTTCTTC.

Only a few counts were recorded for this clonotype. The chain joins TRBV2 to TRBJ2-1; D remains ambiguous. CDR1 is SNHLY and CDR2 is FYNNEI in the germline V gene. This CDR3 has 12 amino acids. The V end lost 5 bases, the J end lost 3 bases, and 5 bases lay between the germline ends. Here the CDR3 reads CASSRVYNEQFF. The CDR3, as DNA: TGTGCCAGCAGTCGGGTCTACAATGAGCAGTTCTTC.

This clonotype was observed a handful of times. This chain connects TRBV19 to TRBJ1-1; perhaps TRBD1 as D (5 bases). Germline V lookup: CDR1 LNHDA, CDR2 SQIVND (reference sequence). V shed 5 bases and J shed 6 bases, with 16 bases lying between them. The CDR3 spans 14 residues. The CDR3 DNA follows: TGTGCCAGTAGTCTAGGAGGGGCTGGAGCTGAAGCTTTCTTT. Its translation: CASSLGGAGAEAFF.

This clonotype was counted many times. CDR3 nucleotides: TGCAGTGCTAGACCCATTAGGGGGCTGAACACCGGGGAGCTGTTTTTT. It yields the protein CSARPIRGLNTGELFF. The chain is built from TRBV20-1 and TRBJ2-2; TRBD1 agrees at 7 bases. After removal of 2 bases from V and 1 base from J, the junction contained 7 bases not matched to a gene. The V gene's germline CDR1 is DFQATT and CDR2 SNEGSKA (reference sequence). The CDR3 totals 16 residues.